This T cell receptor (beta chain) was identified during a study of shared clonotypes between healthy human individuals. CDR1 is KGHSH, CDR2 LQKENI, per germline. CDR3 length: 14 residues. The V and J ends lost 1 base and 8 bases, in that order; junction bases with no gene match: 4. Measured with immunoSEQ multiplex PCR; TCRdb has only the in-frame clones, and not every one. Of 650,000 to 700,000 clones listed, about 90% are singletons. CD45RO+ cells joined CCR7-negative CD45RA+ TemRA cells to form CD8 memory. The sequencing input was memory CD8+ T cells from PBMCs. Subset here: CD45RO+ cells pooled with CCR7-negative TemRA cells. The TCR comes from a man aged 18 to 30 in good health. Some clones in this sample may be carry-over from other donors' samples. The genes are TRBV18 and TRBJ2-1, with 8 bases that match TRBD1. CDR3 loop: CASSPRDRIDEQFF. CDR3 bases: TGTGCCAGCTCACCACGGGACAGGATAGATGAGCAGTTCTTC. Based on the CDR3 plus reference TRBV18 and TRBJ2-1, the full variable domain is NAGVMQNPRHLVRRRGQEARLRCSPMKGHSHVYWYRQLPEEGLKFMVYLQKENIIDESGMPKERFSAEFPKEGPSILRIQQVVRGDSAAYFCASSPRDRIDEQFFGPGTRLTVL.